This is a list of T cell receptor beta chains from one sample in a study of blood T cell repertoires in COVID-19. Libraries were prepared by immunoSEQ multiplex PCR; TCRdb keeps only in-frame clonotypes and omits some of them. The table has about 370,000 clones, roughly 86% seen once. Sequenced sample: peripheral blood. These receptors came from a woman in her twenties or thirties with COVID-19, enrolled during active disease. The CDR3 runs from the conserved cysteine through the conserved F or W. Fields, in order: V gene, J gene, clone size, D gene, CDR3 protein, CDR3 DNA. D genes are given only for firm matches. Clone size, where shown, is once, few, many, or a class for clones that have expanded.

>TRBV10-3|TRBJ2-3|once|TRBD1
CAISPGQNTDTQYF
TGTGCCATCAGCCCGGGACAGAACACAGATACGCAGTATTTT
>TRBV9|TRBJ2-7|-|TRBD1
CASSVAPLGQGADEQYF
TGTGCCAGCAGCGTAGCGCCTTTGGGACAGGGGGCAGACGAGCAGTACTTC
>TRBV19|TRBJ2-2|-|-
CASSTRDTPNTGELFF
TGTGCCAGTAGTACCCGGGACACCCCGAACACCGGGGAGCTGTTTTTT
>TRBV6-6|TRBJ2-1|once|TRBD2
CASFSGRTRYNEQFF
TGTGCCAGCTTTAGCGGGAGGACACGCTACAATGAGCAGTTCTTC
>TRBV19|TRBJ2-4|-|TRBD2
CASSVSGRGDAKNIQYF
TGTGCCAGTAGTGTAAGCGGGAGAGGCGACGCCAAAAACATTCAGTACTTC
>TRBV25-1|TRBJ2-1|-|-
CASSEYAAGREQFF
TGTGCCAGCAGTGAATACGCCGCAGGGCGTGAGCAGTTCTTC
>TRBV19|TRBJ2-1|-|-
CASSANRQYNEQFF
TGTGCCAGTAGTGCAAACCGACAGTACAATGAGCAGTTCTTC
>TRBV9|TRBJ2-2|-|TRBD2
CASSVDRSGGNTGELFF
TGTGCCAGCAGCGTAGATAGAAGCGGGGGGAACACCGGGGAGCTGTTTTTT
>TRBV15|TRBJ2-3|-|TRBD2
CATSSSRSGATSTDTQYF
TGTGCCACCAGCTCCTCGAGAAGCGGGGCAACTAGCACAGATACGCAGTATTTT
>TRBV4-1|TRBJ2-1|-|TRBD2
CASSQEVAGGENEQFF
TGCGCCAGCAGCCAAGAGGTAGCGGGAGGGGAAAATGAGCAGTTCTTC
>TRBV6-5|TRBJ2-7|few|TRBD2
CASSPAGTSSEQYF
TGTGCCAGCAGTCCGGCCGGGACTAGTAGCGAGCAGTACTTC
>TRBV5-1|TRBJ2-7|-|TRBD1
CASSLDRGVSYEQYF
TGCGCCAGCAGCCTGGACAGGGGGGTATCCTACGAGCAGTACTTC
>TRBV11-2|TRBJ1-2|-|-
CASSLVGVLATNGYTF
TGTGCCAGCAGCTTAGTAGGGGTCTTAGCCACAAATGGCTACACCTTC
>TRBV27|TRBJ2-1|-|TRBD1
CASSSDRGGYNEQFF
TGTGCCAGCAGTTCCGACAGGGGTGGCTACAATGAGCAGTTCTTC
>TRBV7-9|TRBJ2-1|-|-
CASSPRGTYNEQFF
TGTGCCAGCAGCCCGAGGGGGACCTACAATGAGCAGTTCTTC
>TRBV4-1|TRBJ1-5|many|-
CASSQVTGSNQPQHF
TGCGCCAGCAGCCAAGTAACAGGAAGCAATCAGCCCCAGCATTTT
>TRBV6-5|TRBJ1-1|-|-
CASSYFSQNTEAFF
TGTGCCAGCAGTTACTTCAGTCAGAACACTGAAGCTTTCTTT
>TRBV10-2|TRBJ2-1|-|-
CATGHNPYNEQFF
TGCGCCACTGGACATAATCCTTACAATGAGCAGTTCTTC
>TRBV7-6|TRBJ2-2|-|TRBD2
CASSASGSNTGELFF
TGTGCCAGCAGCGCTAGCGGGTCGAACACCGGGGAGCTGTTTTTT
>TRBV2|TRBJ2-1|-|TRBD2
CASSPRTSGRQFF
TGTGCCAGCAGTCCCCGGACTAGCGGGAGACAGTTCTTC
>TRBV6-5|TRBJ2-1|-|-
CASARRNEQFF
TGTGCCAGCGCTCGGAGGAACGAGCAGTTCTTC
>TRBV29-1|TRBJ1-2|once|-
CSVEPGGGYTF
TGCAGCGTTGAACCTGGCGGTGGCTACACCTTC
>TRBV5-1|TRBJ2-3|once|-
CASSLQGQSTDTQYF
TGCGCCAGCAGCTTGCAAGGACAGAGCACAGATACGCAGTATTTT
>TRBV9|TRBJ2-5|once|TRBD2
CASSVGLAGVEETQYF
TGTGCCAGCAGCGTAGGACTAGCGGGAGTTGAGGAGACCCAGTACTTC
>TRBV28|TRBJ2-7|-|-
CASRRGTPLDEQYF
TGTGCCAGCAGGCGCGGCACCCCCCTCGACGAGCAGTACTTC
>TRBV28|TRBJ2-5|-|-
CASIPMGGLETQYF
TGTGCCAGCATCCCGATGGGGGGGCTCGAGACCCAGTACTTC
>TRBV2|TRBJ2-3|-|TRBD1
CASSADRVRTDTQYF
TGTGCCAGCAGTGCGGACAGGGTTCGCACAGATACGCAGTATTTT
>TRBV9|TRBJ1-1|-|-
CASSQRGNTEAFF
TGTGCCAGCAGCCAACGGGGGAACACTGAAGCTTTCTTT
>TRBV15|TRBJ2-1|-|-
CATSRGMLEQFF
TGTGCCACCAGCAGAGGTATGTTGGAGCAGTTCTTC
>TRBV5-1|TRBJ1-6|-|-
CASSLSGDNNSPLHF
TGCGCCAGCAGCTTGTCCGGAGATAATAATTCACCCCTCCACTTT
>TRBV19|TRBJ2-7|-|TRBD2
CASSSGGGQFEEQYF
TGTGCCAGTAGTAGCGGGGGGGGACAGTTTGAAGAGCAGTACTTC
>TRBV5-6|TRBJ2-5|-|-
CASSLGRFTETQYF
TGTGCCAGCAGCTTGGGCAGGTTTACGGAGACCCAGTACTTC
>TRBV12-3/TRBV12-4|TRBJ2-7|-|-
CASSTHEEIVEYF
TGTGCCAGCAGTACCCATGAGGAGATCGTGGAGTACTTC
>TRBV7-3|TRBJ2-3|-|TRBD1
CASSRTGGLGDTQYF
TGTGCCAGCAGCCGGACAGGGGGCCTTGGAGATACGCAGTATTTT
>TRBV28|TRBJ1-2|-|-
CASSLLGLGALTNYGYTF
TGTGCCAGCAGTTTATTGGGGCTGGGGGCCCTCACTAACTATGGCTACACCTTC
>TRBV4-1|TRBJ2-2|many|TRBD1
CASSQGTGSIGELFF
TGCGCCAGCAGCCAAGGGACAGGGTCTATCGGGGAGCTGTTTTTT
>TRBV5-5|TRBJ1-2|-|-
CASSYDSSIIYGYTF
TGTGCCAGCAGCTACGACAGTAGTATTATCTATGGCTACACCTTC
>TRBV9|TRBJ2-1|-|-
CASSVAGGSTYNEQFF
TGTGCCAGCAGCGTAGCTGGGGGGAGCACCTACAATGAGCAGTTCTTC
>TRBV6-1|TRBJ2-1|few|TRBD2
CASSARLAGNYNEQFF
TGTGCCAGCAGTGCGAGACTAGCGGGAAATTACAATGAGCAGTTCTTC
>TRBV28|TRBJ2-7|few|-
CASSLGAEGTYEQYF
TGTGCCAGCAGTCTTGGGGCGGAGGGGACCTACGAGCAGTACTTC
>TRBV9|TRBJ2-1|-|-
CASSAVGGREQFF
TGTGCCAGCAGCGCCGTAGGCGGGCGTGAGCAGTTCTTC
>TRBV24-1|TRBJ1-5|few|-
CATSLGQFSNQPQHF
TGTGCCACCAGTCTCGGACAGTTTAGCAATCAGCCCCAGCATTTT
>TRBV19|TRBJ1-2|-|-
CASSPSSGGDYTF
TGTGCCAGTAGTCCCTCAAGTGGGGGGGACTACACCTTC
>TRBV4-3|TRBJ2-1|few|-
CASSHLGPAPEQFF
TGCGCCAGCAGCCACCTTGGCCCAGCGCCTGAGCAGTTCTTC
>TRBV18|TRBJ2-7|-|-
CASSHKDEQYF
TGTGCCAGCTCCCACAAAGACGAGCAGTACTTC
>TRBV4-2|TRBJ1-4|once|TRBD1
CASSLNGQGNEKLFF
TGTGCCAGCAGCCTAAATGGACAGGGGAATGAAAAACTGTTTTTT
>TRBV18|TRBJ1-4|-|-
CASSPPGHRANEKLFF
TGTGCCAGCTCACCACCGGGACACAGGGCTAATGAAAAACTGTTTTTT